This entry describes one T cell receptor (beta chain). Its specificity is unknown. The data originate from a study of response to subunit inactivated influenza vaccine. Study-level findings and limits: A suggestion made by the authors is that each seasonal influenza vaccination recruits few new T cells.

TCRdb ran MiXCR on the RT-PCR reads and lists one entry per CDR3 protein. Here the sample spans around 530,000 distinct CDR3 sequences, 15% to 20% being singletons. V dropped 5 bases and J dropped 2 bases, with 19 bases sitting between them. Per germline, CDR1 KGHSH and CDR2 LQKENI. There are 16 residues in the CDR3. The input for sequencing was CD4+ T cells sorted from PBMCs, taken 23 months after vaccination. The rearrangement links TRBV18 to TRBJ2-7, with D possibly TRBD1 on 6 matching bases. The source of this sequence is a man between 50 and 75 years old who received an inactivated influenza vaccine. The CDR3 protein is CASSAATGPGPYEQYF. CDR3 sequence (DNA): TGTGCCAGCTCAGCCGCGACAGGACCGGGCCCCTACGAGCAGTACTTC.